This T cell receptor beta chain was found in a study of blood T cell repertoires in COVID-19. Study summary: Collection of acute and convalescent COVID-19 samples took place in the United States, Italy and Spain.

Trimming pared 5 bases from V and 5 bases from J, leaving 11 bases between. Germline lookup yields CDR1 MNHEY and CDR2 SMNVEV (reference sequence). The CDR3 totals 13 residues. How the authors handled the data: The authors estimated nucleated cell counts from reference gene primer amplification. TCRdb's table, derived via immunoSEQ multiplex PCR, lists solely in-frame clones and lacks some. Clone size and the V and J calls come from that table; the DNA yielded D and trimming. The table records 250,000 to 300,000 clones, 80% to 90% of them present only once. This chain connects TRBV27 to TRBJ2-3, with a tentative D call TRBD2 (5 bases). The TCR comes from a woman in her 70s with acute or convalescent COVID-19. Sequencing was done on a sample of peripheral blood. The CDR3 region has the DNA TGTGCCAGCAGTGTTTCGAGGGTAGATACGCAGTATTTT. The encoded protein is CASSVSRVDTQYF.